This T cell receptor (beta chain) comes out of a study of siplizumab effects on memory and regulatory T cells. Notes on the study in general: The study found naive T cells seemingly more diverse than memory cells and seemingly major alloresponse contributors. Alloreactive sequences traceable to unstimulated CD4+ memory cells were significantly reduced by siplizumab. Controls showed an average of roughly 25% Treg-derived mappable alloreactive CD4+ clones, while siplizumab showed roughly 70%. The authors mapped only a minor fraction of alloreactive clones to unstimulated subsets.

This table comes from immunoSEQ multiplex PCR, and its TCRdb copy is limited to in-frame clones, with some not included. The sample includes tens of thousands of clones, 93% of them seen just once. Regarding this clone: Its antigen remains unknown.

This CDR3 comprises 13 residues. Trimming pared 2 bases from V and 3 bases from J, leaving 7 bases between. The V gene's germline CDR1 is MNHEY and CDR2 SMNVEV (reference sequence). The clonotype originates from a human donor in good health. The chain links TRBV27 to TRBJ1-1, with unresolved D. Input material: CD8+ T cells sorted from blood. The CDR3 spells CASSLGPDTEAFF. CDR3 bases: TGTGCCAGCAGTTTAGGTCCGGACACTGAAGCTTTCTTT.